One sample yielded the 16 T cell receptor beta chains listed below, sequenced in a study of blood T cell repertoires in COVID-19. Using immunoSEQ multiplex PCR, the repertoire was profiled, and TCRdb retains in-frame clones only, with some absent. The sample yields hundreds of thousands of clones, 80% to 90% seen once. The sequencing sample was made of peripheral blood. These receptors were obtained from a woman aged 25-40 years with active or convalescent COVID-19.

The chain links TRBV6-5 to TRBJ1-1; D is undetermined. The CDR3 is made up of 13 amino acids. Germline values: CDR1 MNHEY, CDR2 SVGAGI. V was cut by 6 bases and J by 4 bases, with 12 bases left in between. The CDR3 loop reads CASRDYSGTEAFF. CDR3 nucleotide sequence: TGTGCCAGCAGAGACTACAGCGGCACTGAAGCTTTCTTT.

The chain combines TRBV18 with TRBJ1-5; the match to TRBD1 covers 8 bases. The CDR3 is 17 amino acids. After removal of 3 bases from V and 0 bases from J, the junction contained 7 bases not matched to a gene. Per the germline V gene, CDR1 is KGHSH and CDR2 is LQKENI. The CDR3 is CASSPSAGGYSNQPQHF. The CDR3 region has the DNA TGTGCCAGCTCACCTTCCGCAGGGGGCTATAGCAATCAGCCCCAGCATTTT.

The count of this clone is one. The chain combines TRBV6-6 with TRBJ2-1; D remains unclear. V was cut by 4 bases and J by 5 bases, with 3 bases left in between. There are 11 residues in the CDR3. Germline CDR1 is MNHNY and CDR2 is SVGAGI (reference sequence). In nucleotides, the CDR3 is TGTGCCAGCAGTTTAAACAATGAGCAGTTCTTC. It specifies CASSLNNEQFF.

V and J are TRBV6-5 and TRBJ1-4; 12 bases match TRBD1. Germline CDR1 MNHEY, CDR2 SVGAGI. The CDR3 has 14 amino acids. With V trimmed by 7 bases and J by 11 bases, 8 bases remained unmatched. The CDR3 region is CASTQGTGGAKLFF. CDR3 bases: TGTGCCAGCACCCAAGGGACAGGGGGCGCCAAACTGTTTTTT.

V usage is TRBV3-1 (or the pseudogene TRBV3-2) and J usage is TRBJ2-1; weak D call: TRBD1 (6 bases). The CDR3 runs to 13 residues. Germline V gene sequence: CDR1 LGHDT, CDR2 YNNKEL (reference sequence). V was clipped by 1 base and J by 7 bases, with 8 bases between them. CDR3 DNA sequence: TGTGCCAGCAGCCAAGGGGGGCGAAATGAGCAGTTCTTC. It specifies CASSQGGRNEQFF.

The chain has TRBV6-2 or TRBV6-3 and TRBJ2-1; 7 nucleotides match TRBD1. V was pared by 5 bases and J by 3 bases, with 7 bases of the junction left unmatched. Germline CDR1 reads MNHEY; CDR2 reads SVGEGT. The CDR3 runs 15 residues. The CDR3 loop reads CASSDPGTDYNEQFF. In nucleotides, the CDR3 is TGTGCCAGCAGTGACCCCGGGACAGACTACAATGAGCAGTTCTTC.

This clone appeared a few times. The chain recombines TRBV9 with TRBJ2-3; 10 nucleotides match TRBD2. With V trimmed by 3 bases and J by 4 bases, 8 bases remained unmatched. The CDR3 has 16 amino acids. Germline V gene sequence: CDR1 SGDLS, CDR2 YYNGEE. The CDR3 nucleotides read TGTGCCAGCAGCGAGAGCGGGAGGGCCTGGGCAGATACGCAGTATTTT. This codes for CASSESGRAWADTQYF.

The J gene is TRBJ2-1, the V gene TRBV6-6, with 7 bases matching TRBD2. CDR3 size: 14 residues. With V trimmed by 4 bases and J by 6 bases, 6 bases remained unmatched. Germline loops: CDR1 MNHNY, CDR2 SVGAGI (reference sequence). CDR3 DNA sequence: TGTGCCAGCAGTTTAGGAGCGGGAACCAATGAGCAGTTCTTC. This sequence encodes CASSLGAGTNEQFF.

This clone was found once. V and J are TRBV4-2 and TRBJ2-1, with D possibly matching TRBD2 (5 bases). The germline gives CDR1 LGHNA, CDR2 YNFKEQ. V was cut by 6 bases and J by 7 bases, with 10 bases left in between. This CDR3 comprises 12 residues. The CDR3 spells CASRTSGNEQFF. As DNA, the CDR3 is TGTGCCAGCAGGACGAGCGGTAATGAGCAGTTCTTC.

This clone was observed once. V and J are TRBV7-9 and TRBJ2-7, with D possibly matching TRBD1 (5 bases). The V end lost 5 bases, the J end lost 4 bases, and 15 bases lay between the germline ends. This CDR3 contains 14 residues. The germline CDR1 and CDR2 sequences are SEHNR and FQNEAQ (reference sequence). The CDR3 protein is CASSTPDSLYEQYF. The CDR3 DNA sequence: TGTGCCAGCAGCACACCCGACAGCTTATACGAGCAGTACTTC.

The chain combines TRBV5-1 with TRBJ2-2; 8 bases line up with TRBD2. With V trimmed by 5 bases and J by 4 bases, 10 bases remained unmatched. CDR1 and CDR2 from the germline V gene are SGHRS and YFSETQ. This CDR3 is built from 16 residues. The CDR3 DNA reads as TGCGCCAGCAGTGGCCTAGCGGGTAGCGGCACCGGGGAGCTGTTTTTT. Translated: CASSGLAGSGTGELFF.

The chain recombines TRBV6-1 with TRBJ1-5; 8 nucleotides match TRBD1. Germline values: CDR1 MNHNS, CDR2 SASEGT. This CDR3 has 15 residues. V shed 2 bases, J shed 7 bases, and the junction held 7 bases outside the gene matches. The CDR3 region has the DNA TGTGCCAGCAGTGAAACTTGGACAGGGACCCAGCCCCAGCATTTT. The encoded protein is CASSETWTGTQPQHF.

This clone was counted a single time. One end of the junction varies from germline; a read error may be responsible. The gene calls are TRBV19 and TRBJ2-2; D is perhaps TRBD1 (6 bases). Per germline, CDR1 LNHDA and CDR2 SQIVND (reference sequence). The CDR3 loop spans 16 amino acids. The CDR3 sequence: CASSMMSPGEHRGAVF. CDR3 coding DNA: TGTGCCAGTAGTATGATGAGTCCAGGGGAACACCGGGGAGCTGTTTTT.

This clone was counted a single time. This rearrangement joins TRBV4-1 to TRBJ2-1; 11 nucleotides line up with TRBD2. V lost 4 bases and J lost 0; bases outside the gene matches: 5. The CDR3 runs 17 residues. Germline loops: CDR1 MGHRA, CDR2 YSYEKL. The CDR3 nucleotides are TGCGCCAGCAGCCCTACTAGCGGGGGCTTCTCCTACAATGAGCAGTTCTTC. Protein sequence: CASSPTSGGFSYNEQFF.

This chain uses TRBV27 with TRBJ2-7; D might be TRBD2 (5 bases). Germline V gene lookup returns CDR1 MNHEY and CDR2 SMNVEV (reference sequence). This CDR3 is 15 amino acids long. V was clipped by 3 bases and J by 5 bases, with 17 bases between them. CDR3 loop: CASSFMAIGVNEQYF. The CDR3 DNA sequence: TGTGCCAGCAGTTTCATGGCGATCGGGGTGAACGAGCAGTACTTC.

The J gene is TRBJ2-5, the V gene TRBV18; D ambiguous. Germline-derived CDR1 and CDR2 are KGHSH and LQKENI. This CDR3 has 12 residues. V lost 5 bases and J 5 bases, leaving 9 bases between the germline ends. Here the CDR3 DNA reads TGTGCCAGCTCAAGCACGAGGGAGACCCAGTACTTC. Translating gives CASSSTRETQYF.